What follows are 12 T cell receptor beta chains derived from one specimen sequenced in a study of shared clonotypes between healthy human individuals. This table comes from immunoSEQ multiplex PCR, and its TCRdb copy is limited to in-frame clones, with some not included. The repertoire holds millions of clones, with around 95% as singletons. Sequencing input: naive CD4+ T cells sorted from blood. The subset: CD45RA+ positively selected. The receptors were gathered from a man between 18 and 35 years old in good health.

About this clone itself: In the same sample, other DNA sequences code for this CDR3. This chain joins TRBV5-1 and TRBJ2-7, with D perhaps TRBD2 (6 bases). This CDR3 region has 14 residues. The V gene lost 0 bases and the J gene lost 0 bases, with 7 bases spanning the gap. From germline, CDR1 is SGHRS and CDR2 YFSETQ. Here the CDR3 reads CASSLVGGSYEQYF. The CDR3 nucleotides are TGCGCCAGCAGCTTGGTCGGGGGCTCCTACGAGCAGTACTTC. Variable domain in full (rest from reference TRBV5-1 and TRBJ2-7): KAGVTQTPRYLIKTRGQQVTLSCSPISGHRSVSWYQQTPGQGLQFLFEYFSETQRNKGNFPGRFSGRQFSNSRSEMNVSTLELGDSALYLCASSLVGGSYEQYFGPGTRLTVT.

This clone was picked up one time. The chain carries TRBV7-9 and TRBJ1-4, with a possible D match to TRBD1 (6 bases). Trimming stripped 1 base from V and 7 bases from J, with 16 bases between. Per the germline V gene, CDR1 is SEHNR and CDR2 is FQNEAQ (reference sequence). The CDR3 is 16 residues long. CDR3 loop: CASSLDSAGAAEKLFF. CDR3 coding DNA: TGTGCCAGCAGCTTAGATTCTGCAGGGGCGGCTGAAAAACTGTTTTTT. Variable domain in full (rest from reference TRBV7-9 and TRBJ1-4): DTGVSQNPRHKITKRGQNVTFRCDPISEHNRLYWYRQTLGQGPEFLTYFQNEAQLEKSRLLSDRFSAERPKGSFSTLEIQRTEQGDSAMYLCASSLDSAGAAEKLFFGSGTQLSVL.

This chain uses TRBV13 with TRBJ1-2; D is possibly TRBD1 (6 bases). Germline CDR1 is PRHDT and CDR2 is FYEKMQ (reference sequence). Deletions cut 2 bases from V and 4 bases from J, with 17 bases between. This CDR3 has 16 residues. CDR3 loop: CASSLSAPQGSYGYTF. CDR3 coding DNA: TGTGCCAGCAGCTTATCCGCCCCACAGGGAAGCTATGGCTACACCTTC.

This clone has at least ten counts. This chain connects TRBV7-9 to TRBJ1-4, with D unclear. Trimming shortened V by 1 base and J by 7 bases, and 4 bases separated the two germline ends. The germline V gene encodes CDR1 SEHNR and CDR2 FQNEAQ (reference sequence). The CDR3 spans 12 residues. CDR3 residues: CASSLGTEKLFF. The CDR3 DNA sequence: TGTGCCAGCAGCTTAGGCACTGAAAAACTGTTTTTT. The variable domain in full, with the rest retrieved from reference TRBV7-9 and TRBJ1-4, is DTGVSQNPRHKITKRGQNVTFRCDPISEHNRLYWYRQTLGQGPEFLTYFQNEAQLEKSRLLSDRFSAERPKGSFSTLEIQRTEQGDSAMYLCASSLGTEKLFFGSGTQLSVL.

Concerning this clone itself: Other DNA sequences in the sample encode the same CDR3. The genes are TRBV6-5 and TRBJ2-7; 10 nucleotides line up with TRBD1. There are 14 residues in the CDR3. Germline trimming cut 5 bases from V and 4 bases from J; bases unmatched to any gene: 5. Per germline, CDR1 MNHEY and CDR2 SVGAGI. CDR3 residues: CASSRGQGGYEQYF. The CDR3 region has the DNA TGTGCCAGCAGTCGAGGACAGGGGGGATACGAGCAGTACTTC.

V usage is TRBV10-3 and J usage is TRBJ2-7, with D unclear. The CDR3 loop spans 15 amino acids. The germline V gene encodes CDR1 ENHRY and CDR2 SYGVKD. V shed 0 bases and J shed 2 bases, with 11 bases lying between them. This CDR3 reads CAISESEVPTYEQYF. The DNA for the CDR3 is TGTGCCATCAGTGAGTCGGAAGTACCGACCTACGAGCAGTACTTC.

This chain joins TRBV18 and TRBJ2-2; 12 bases map to TRBD1. The CDR3 sequence is 15 residues long. Germline loops: CDR1 KGHSH, CDR2 LQKENI. Germline trimming cut 5 bases from V and 6 bases from J; bases unmatched to any gene: 4. In DNA, the CDR3 is TGTGCCAGCTCAACGGGACAGGGGGCTTCCGGGGAGCTGTTTTTT. Translating it yields CASSTGQGASGELFF.

This clone was counted a single time. The chain employs TRBV7-2 and TRBJ2-5; 10 bases line up with TRBD1. Unmatched junction bases numbered 8, after V lost 5 bases and J lost 5 bases. Germline values: CDR1 SGHTA, CDR2 FQGNSA. The CDR3 length is 15 residues. CDR3 in amino acids: CASSTRTGGYETQYF. CDR3 sequence (DNA): TGTGCCAGCAGCACGCGGACAGGGGGTTACGAGACCCAGTACTTC.

J is TRBJ2-1 and V is TRBV28, with D possibly being TRBD1 (5 bases). Germline V CDR1 and CDR2: MDHEN, SYDVKM. The CDR3 extends over 15 amino acids. V was pared by 3 bases and J by 9 bases, with 18 bases between. CDR3 protein: CASSFLGVQPSEQFF. The CDR3 bases are TGTGCCAGCAGTTTCCTAGGGGTGCAACCAAGTGAGCAGTTCTTC.

This clone was observed once. This chain uses TRBV7-2 with TRBJ1-2, with 8 nucleotides matching TRBD1. The germline CDR1 and CDR2 sequences are SGHTA and FQGNSA. The CDR3 has 14 amino acids. With V trimmed by 4 bases and J by 4 bases, 5 bases remained unmatched. The CDR3 coding sequence is TGTGCCAGCAGCTCGGACAGGGTTTTCTATGGCTACACCTTC. Translation gives CASSSDRVFYGYTF.

This chain links TRBV18 with TRBJ2-5, with unresolved D. The CDR3 is 14 residues long. Trimming removed 0 bases at V and 9 bases at J, with 14 bases between. CDR1 is KGHSH, CDR2 LQKENI, per germline. The CDR3 spells CASSPPAIRDSQYF. The CDR3 region has the DNA TGTGCCAGCTCACCACCGGCAATAAGGGATTCCCAGTACTTC.

On this clone: A much larger clone differs from this one at a single base, so this may be a read error. This sequence joins TRBV7-9 and TRBJ1-2; the match to TRBD1 covers 7 bases. CDR3 length: 13 residues. CDR1 SEHNR and CDR2 FQNEAQ come from the germline V gene (reference sequence). Written as DNA, the CDR3 is TGTGCCAGCAGCCCGACAGGGAACTATGGCTGCACCTTC. Translating gives CASSPTGNYGCTF.